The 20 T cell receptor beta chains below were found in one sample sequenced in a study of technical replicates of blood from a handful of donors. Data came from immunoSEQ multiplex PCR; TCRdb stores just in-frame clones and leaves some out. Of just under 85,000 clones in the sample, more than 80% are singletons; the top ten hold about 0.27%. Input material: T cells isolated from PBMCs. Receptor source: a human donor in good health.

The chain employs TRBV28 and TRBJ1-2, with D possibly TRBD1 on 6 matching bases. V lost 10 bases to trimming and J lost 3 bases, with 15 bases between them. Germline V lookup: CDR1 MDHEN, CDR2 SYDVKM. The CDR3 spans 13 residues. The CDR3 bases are TGTGCCATCCGAACAGGGAGGGACTATGGCTACACCTTC. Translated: CAIRTGRDYGYTF.

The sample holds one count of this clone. The CDR3 DNA sequence: TGTGCCAGCAGCCCTGGGGGACTGGCCCAGTACTTC. Its protein product is CASSPGGLAQYF. V gene TRBV9 combines with J gene TRBJ2-5; the D gene is possibly TRBD2 (6 bases). Germline CDR1 reads SGDLS; CDR2 reads YYNGEE. The germline V and J ends were trimmed by 4 bases and 9 bases, with 13 bases remaining between them. This CDR3 spans 12 amino acids.

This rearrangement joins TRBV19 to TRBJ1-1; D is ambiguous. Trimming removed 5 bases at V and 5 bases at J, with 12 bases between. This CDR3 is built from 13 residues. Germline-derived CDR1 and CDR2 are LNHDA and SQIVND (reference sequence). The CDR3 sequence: CASSLGEGTEAFF. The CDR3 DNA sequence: TGTGCCAGTAGTCTCGGGGAGGGAACTGAAGCTTTCTTT.

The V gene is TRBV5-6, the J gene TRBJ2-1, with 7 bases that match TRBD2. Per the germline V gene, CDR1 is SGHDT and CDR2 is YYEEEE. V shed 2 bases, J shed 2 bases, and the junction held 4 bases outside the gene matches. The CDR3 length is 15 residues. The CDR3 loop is CASSFGREPYNEQFF. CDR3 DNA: TGTGCCAGCAGCTTCGGGCGGGAGCCCTACAATGAGCAGTTCTTC.

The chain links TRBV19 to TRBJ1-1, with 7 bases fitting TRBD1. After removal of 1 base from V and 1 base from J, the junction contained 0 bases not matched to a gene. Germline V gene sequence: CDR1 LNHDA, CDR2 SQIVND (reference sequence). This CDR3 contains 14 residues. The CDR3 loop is CASSIGDRNTEAFF. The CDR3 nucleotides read TGTGCCAGTAGTATAGGGGACAGGAACACTGAAGCTTTCTTT.

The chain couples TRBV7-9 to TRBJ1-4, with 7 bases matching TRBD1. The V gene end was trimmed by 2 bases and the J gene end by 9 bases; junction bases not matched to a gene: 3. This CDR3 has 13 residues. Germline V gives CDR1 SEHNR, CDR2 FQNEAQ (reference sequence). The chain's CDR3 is CASSLTGVQKLFF. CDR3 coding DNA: TGTGCCAGCAGCTTAACAGGGGTGCAAAAACTGTTTTTT.

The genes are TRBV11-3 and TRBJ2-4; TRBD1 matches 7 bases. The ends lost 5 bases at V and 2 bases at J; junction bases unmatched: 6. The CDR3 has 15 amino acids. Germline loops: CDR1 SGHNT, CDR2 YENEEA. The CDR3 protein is CASSVRQGSKNIQYF. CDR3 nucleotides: TGTGCCAGCAGCGTAAGACAGGGATCCAAAAACATTCAGTACTTC. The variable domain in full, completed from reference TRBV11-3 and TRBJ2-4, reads EAGVVQSPRYKIIEKKQPVAFWCNPISGHNTLYWYLQNLGQGPELLIRYENEEAVDDSQLPKDRFSAERLKGVDSTLKIQPAELGDSAVYLCASSVRQGSKNIQYFGAGTRLSVL.

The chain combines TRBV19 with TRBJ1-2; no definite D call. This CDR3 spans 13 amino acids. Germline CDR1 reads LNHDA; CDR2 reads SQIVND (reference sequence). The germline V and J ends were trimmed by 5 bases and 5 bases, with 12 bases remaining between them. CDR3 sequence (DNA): TGTGCCAGTAGTCTAAGGAGGTCTTATGGCTACACCTTC. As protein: CASSLRRSYGYTF.

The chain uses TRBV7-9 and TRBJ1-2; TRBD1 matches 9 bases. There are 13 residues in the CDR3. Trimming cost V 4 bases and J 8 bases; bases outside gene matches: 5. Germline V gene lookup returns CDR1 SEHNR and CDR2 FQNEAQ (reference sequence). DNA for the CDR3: TGTGCCAGCAGCTCGTACAGGGGGCAAGGCTACACCTTC. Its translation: CASSSYRGQGYTF.

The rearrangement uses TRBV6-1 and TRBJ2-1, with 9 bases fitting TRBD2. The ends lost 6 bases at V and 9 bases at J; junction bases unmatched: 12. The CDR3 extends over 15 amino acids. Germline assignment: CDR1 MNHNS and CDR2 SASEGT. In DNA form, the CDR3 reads TGTGCCAGCAGACGAGGCGGGGGGGAAGCTGGTGAGCAGTTCTTC. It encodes CASRRGGGEAGEQFF.

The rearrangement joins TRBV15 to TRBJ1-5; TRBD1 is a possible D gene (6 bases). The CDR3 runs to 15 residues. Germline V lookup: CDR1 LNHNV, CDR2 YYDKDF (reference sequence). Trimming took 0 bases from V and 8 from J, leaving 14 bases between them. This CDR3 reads CATSRDLSGEEPQHF. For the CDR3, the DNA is TGTGCCACCAGCAGAGATCTTTCAGGGGAAGAGCCCCAGCATTTT.

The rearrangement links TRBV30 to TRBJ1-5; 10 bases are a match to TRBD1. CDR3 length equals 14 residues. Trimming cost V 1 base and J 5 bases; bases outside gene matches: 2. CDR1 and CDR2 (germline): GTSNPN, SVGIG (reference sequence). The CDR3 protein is CAWSADRGHQPQHF. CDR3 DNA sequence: TGTGCCTGGAGTGCTGACAGGGGGCATCAGCCCCAGCATTTT.

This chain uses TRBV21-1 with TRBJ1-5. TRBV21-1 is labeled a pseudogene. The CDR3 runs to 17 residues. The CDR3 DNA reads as TGTGCCAGCAGCCGACTCAATTCGCCGGGGGGGAATCAGCCCCAGCATTTT. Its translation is CASSRLNSPGGNQPQHF.

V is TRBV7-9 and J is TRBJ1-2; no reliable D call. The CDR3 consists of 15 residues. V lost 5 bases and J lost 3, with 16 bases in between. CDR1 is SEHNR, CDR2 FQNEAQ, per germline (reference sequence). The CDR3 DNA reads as TGTGCCAGCAGCCCATCAACTGGAGACTACTATGGCTACACCTTC. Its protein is CASSPSTGDYYGYTF.

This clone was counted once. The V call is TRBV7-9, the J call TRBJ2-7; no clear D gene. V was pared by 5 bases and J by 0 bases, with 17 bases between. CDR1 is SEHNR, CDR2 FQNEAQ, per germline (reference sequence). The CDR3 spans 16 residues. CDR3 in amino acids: CASSREVALSSYEQYF. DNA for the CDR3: TGTGCCAGCAGCCGCGAGGTGGCCCTTAGCTCCTACGAGCAGTACTTC.

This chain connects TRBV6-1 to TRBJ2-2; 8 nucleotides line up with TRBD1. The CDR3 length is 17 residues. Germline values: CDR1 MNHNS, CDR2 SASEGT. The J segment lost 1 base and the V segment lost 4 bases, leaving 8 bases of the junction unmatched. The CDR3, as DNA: TGTGCCAGCAGTGCATCCGGGACAGGAGGGAACACCGGGGAGCTGTTTTTT. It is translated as CASSASGTGGNTGELFF.

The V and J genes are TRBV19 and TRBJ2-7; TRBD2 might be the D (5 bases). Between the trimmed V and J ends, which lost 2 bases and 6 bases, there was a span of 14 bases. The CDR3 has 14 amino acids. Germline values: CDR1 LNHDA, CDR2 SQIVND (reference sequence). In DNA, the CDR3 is TGTGCCAGTAGTATACAGGCGCAGCGGAGCGAGCAGTACTTC. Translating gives CASSIQAQRSEQYF.

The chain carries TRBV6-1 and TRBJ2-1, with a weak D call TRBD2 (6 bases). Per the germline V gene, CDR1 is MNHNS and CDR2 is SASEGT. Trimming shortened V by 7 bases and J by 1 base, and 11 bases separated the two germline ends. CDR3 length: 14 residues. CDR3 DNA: TGTGCCAGCACAGCGGGCCCATCCTACAATGAGCAGTTCTTC. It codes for CASTAGPSYNEQFF.

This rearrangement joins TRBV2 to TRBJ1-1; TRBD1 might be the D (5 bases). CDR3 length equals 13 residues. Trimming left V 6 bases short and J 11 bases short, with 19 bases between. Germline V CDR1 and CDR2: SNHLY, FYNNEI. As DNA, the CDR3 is TGTGCCAGCAGGGGGCAGGCTGGGGAGGAGGCTTTCTTT. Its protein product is CASRGQAGEEAFF.

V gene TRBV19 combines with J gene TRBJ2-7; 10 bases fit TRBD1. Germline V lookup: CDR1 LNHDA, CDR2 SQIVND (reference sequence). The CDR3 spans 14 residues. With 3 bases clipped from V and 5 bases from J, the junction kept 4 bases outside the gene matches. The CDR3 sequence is CASSIWDRGHEQYF. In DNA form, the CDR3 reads TGTGCCAGTAGTATTTGGGACAGGGGCCACGAGCAGTACTTC.